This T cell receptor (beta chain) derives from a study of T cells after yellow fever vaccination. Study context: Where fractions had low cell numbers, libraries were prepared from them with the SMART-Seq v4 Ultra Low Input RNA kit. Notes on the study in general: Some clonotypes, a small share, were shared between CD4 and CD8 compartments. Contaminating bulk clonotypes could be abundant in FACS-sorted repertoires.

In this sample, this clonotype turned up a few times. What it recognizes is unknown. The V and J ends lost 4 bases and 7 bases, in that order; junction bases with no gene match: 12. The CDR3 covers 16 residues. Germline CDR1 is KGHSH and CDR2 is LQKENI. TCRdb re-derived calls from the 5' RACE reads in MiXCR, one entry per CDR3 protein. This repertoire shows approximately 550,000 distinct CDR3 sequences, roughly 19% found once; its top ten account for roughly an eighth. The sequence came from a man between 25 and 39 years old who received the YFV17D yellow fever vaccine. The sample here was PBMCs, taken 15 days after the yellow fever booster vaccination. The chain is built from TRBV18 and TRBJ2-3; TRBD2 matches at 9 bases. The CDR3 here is CASSQAGGGDPYTQYF. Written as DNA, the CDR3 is TGTGCCAGCTCACAAGCGGGAGGCGGTGACCCATATACGCAGTATTTT.